The source of this TCR beta chain is a study of T cell responses to AZD1222 COVID-19 vaccine. Whole-study results and caveats: Spike-specific TCR breadth and depth both grew after two AZD1222 doses. Donors, mostly white British, included more females; clonal diversity was possibly underestimated. As reported, nearly half of all spike-specific TCRs target variant regions that are unmutated. Repertoire sampling happened only post peak T cell response.

Measured with immunoSEQ multiplex PCR; TCRdb has only the in-frame clones, and not every one. Seen here are about 200,000 clones, roughly nine tenths observed once, and the top ten hold approximately 3.7%. To note about this clone: The antigen remains undetermined.

The starting material was peripheral blood, obtained 28 days after the second AZD1222 dose. The origin of this receptor is an adult who received the AZD1222 COVID-19 vaccine.

CDR3 nucleotide sequence: TGCGCCAGCAGCCTGGCCGGGGGAAATTATCGAAACACCATATATTTT. This translates into CASSLAGGNYRNTIYF. V is TRBV5-1 and J is TRBJ1-3; D possibly corresponds to TRBD1 (5 bases). Per the germline V gene, CDR1 is SGHRS and CDR2 is YFSETQ. CDR3 length: 16 residues. V shed 4 bases and J shed 5 bases, with 19 bases lying between them.